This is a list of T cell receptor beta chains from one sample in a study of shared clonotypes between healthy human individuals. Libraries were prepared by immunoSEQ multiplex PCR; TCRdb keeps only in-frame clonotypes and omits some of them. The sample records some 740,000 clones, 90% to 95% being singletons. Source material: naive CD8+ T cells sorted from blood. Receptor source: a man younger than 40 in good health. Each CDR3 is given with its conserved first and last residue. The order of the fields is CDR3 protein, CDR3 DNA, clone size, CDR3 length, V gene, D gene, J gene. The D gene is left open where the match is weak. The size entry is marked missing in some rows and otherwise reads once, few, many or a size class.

CDR3: CASSLEGLAGGATQYF; DNA: TGCGCCAGCAGCTTGGAGGGACTAGCGGGAGGGGCTACGCAGTATTTT; size: -; length: 16; V: TRBV5-1; D: TRBD2; J: TRBJ2-3
CDR3: CASSPRQESSYNEQFF; DNA: TGTGCCAGCAGCCCACGACAGGAAAGCTCCTACAATGAGCAGTTCTTC; size: -; length: 16; V: TRBV7-2; D: -; J: TRBJ2-1
CDR3: CASSPDRGSGYGYTF; DNA: TGTGCCAGTAGTCCGGACAGGGGGTCGGGCTATGGCTACACCTTC; size: -; length: 15; V: TRBV19; D: TRBD1; J: TRBJ1-2
CDR3: CASSPPTGIDEQFF; DNA: TGTGCCAGCAGCCCACCCACAGGGATCGATGAGCAGTTCTTC; size: -; length: 14; V: TRBV11-1; D: -; J: TRBJ2-1
CDR3: CASSPQLGAGETQYF; DNA: TGTGCCAGCAGCCCACAGTTGGGGGCTGGGGAGACCCAGTACTTC; size: -; length: 15; V: TRBV5-5; D: -; J: TRBJ2-5
CDR3: CASSEGFSSYNEQFF; DNA: TGTGCCAGCAGTGAAGGGTTCAGCTCCTACAATGAGCAGTTCTTC; size: -; length: 15; V: TRBV6-1; D: -; J: TRBJ2-1
CDR3: CAIGEELAGYEQYF; DNA: TGTGCCATCGGCGAGGAGCTAGCGGGTTACGAGCAGTACTTC; size: -; length: 14; V: TRBV10-3; D: TRBD2; J: TRBJ2-7
CDR3: CASSYEITNTGELFF; DNA: TGTGCCAGCAGTTACGAGATAACGAACACCGGGGAGCTGTTTTTT; size: once; length: 15; V: TRBV6-5; D: -; J: TRBJ2-2
CDR3: CSVLRGSYNEQFF; DNA: TGCAGCGTTCTACGGGGTTCCTACAATGAGCAGTTCTTC; size: once; length: 13; V: TRBV29-1; D: -; J: TRBJ2-1
CDR3: CASSLGAGGGTTTYEQYF; DNA: TGTGCCAGCAGCTTAGGGGCCGGGGGCGGAACGACAACCTACGAGCAGTACTTC; size: -; length: 18; V: TRBV7-6; D: -; J: TRBJ2-7
CDR3: CASSEARRGVQPQHF; DNA: TGTGCCAGCAGTGAAGCGAGGAGGGGTGTGCAGCCCCAGCATTTT; size: few; length: 15; V: TRBV6-1; D: -; J: TRBJ1-5
CDR3: CASSTRDYRLSNEQFF; DNA: TGTGCCAGCAGTACACGGGACTACCGTCTGTCCAATGAGCAGTTCTTC; size: -; length: 16; V: TRBV28; D: TRBD2; J: TRBJ2-1
CDR3: CASSQGDLGDTQYF; DNA: TGTGCCAGCAGCCAAGGTGACCTGGGCGATACGCAGTATTTT; size: -; length: 14; V: TRBV4-2; D: -; J: TRBJ2-3
CDR3: CASRNTGISNYGYTF; DNA: TGTGCCAGCAGAAATACAGGGATCTCTAACTATGGCTACACCTTC; size: few; length: 15; V: TRBV7-9; D: -; J: TRBJ1-2
CDR3: CASRVGAGDEQYF; DNA: TGTGCCAGCAGGGTCGGGGCGGGAGACGAGCAGTACTTC; size: -; length: 13; V: TRBV11-1; D: TRBD2; J: TRBJ2-7
CDR3: CASTGGKGYNEQFF; DNA: TGTGCCAGCACTGGAGGGAAGGGGTACAATGAGCAGTTCTTC; size: once; length: 14; V: TRBV27; D: -; J: TRBJ2-1
CDR3: CASSRTLEAFF; DNA: TGTGCCAGCAGCCGGACACTTGAAGCTTTCTTT; size: once; length: 11; V: TRBV7-9; D: -; J: TRBJ1-1
CDR3: CASSVRLTGGASYNEQFF; DNA: TGCGCCAGCAGCGTACGCCTCACGGGGGGAGCCTCCTACAATGAGCAGTTCTTC; size: -; length: 18; V: TRBV4-1; D: TRBD2; J: TRBJ2-1
CDR3: CASSLGDPGANVLTF; DNA: TGTGCCAGCAGCTTGGGGGACCCTGGGGCCAACGTCCTGACTTTC; size: -; length: 15; V: TRBV5-8; D: -; J: TRBJ2-6
CDR3: CASSPRGTGAYMNTEAFF; DNA: TGTGCCAGCTCCCCGAGGGGGACAGGGGCCTATATGAACACTGAAGCTTTCTTT; size: -; length: 18; V: TRBV18; D: TRBD1; J: TRBJ1-1
CDR3: CSVLIGGTDTQYF; DNA: TGCAGCGTGCTAATTGGGGGCACAGATACGCAGTATTTT; size: -; length: 13; V: TRBV29-1; D: -; J: TRBJ2-3
CDR3: CASSNRRGDAKNIQYF; DNA: TGCGCCAGCAGTAACCGGCGGGGGGATGCCAAAAACATTCAGTACTTC; size: -; length: 16; V: TRBV5-1; D: TRBD2; J: TRBJ2-4
CDR3: CASSLPGQGPSAGGTANNEQFF; DNA: TGTGCCAGCAGCCTACCGGGACAGGGGCCGTCGGCGGGAGGAACCGCCAACAATGAGCAGTTCTTC; size: -; length: 22; V: TRBV2; D: TRBD1; J: TRBJ2-1
CDR3: CASSPPGGIQETQYF; DNA: TGTGCCAGCTCACCACCGGGGGGGATACAAGAGACCCAGTACTTC; size: -; length: 15; V: TRBV18; D: TRBD2; J: TRBJ2-5
CDR3: CASSDLELRTNNEQFF; DNA: TGCGCCAGCAGCGACTTAGAGCTCCGTACCAACAATGAGCAGTTCTTC; size: -; length: 16; V: TRBV5-1; D: -; J: TRBJ2-1
CDR3: CASSQDTLAGGPDNEQFF; DNA: TGCGCCAGCAGCCAAGATACACTAGCGGGAGGGCCGGACAATGAGCAGTTCTTC; size: -; length: 18; V: TRBV4-3; D: TRBD2; J: TRBJ2-1
CDR3: CASSLWSGESTDTQYF; DNA: TGTGCCAGCAGCTTATGGTCCGGGGAAAGCACAGATACGCAGTATTTT; size: once; length: 16; V: TRBV7-9; D: -; J: TRBJ2-3
CDR3: CASSITWDRGRDTQYF; DNA: TGTGCCAGTAGTATAACTTGGGACAGGGGGCGAGATACGCAGTATTTT; size: once; length: 16; V: TRBV19; D: TRBD1; J: TRBJ2-3
CDR3: CAQGGGELPSGKRPQETQYF; DNA: TGCGCCCAAGGAGGCGGAGAGCTGCCAAGCGGGAAACGCCCACAAGAGACCCAGTACTTC; size: -; length: 20; V: TRBV5-1; D: TRBD2; J: TRBJ2-5
CDR3: CASSVPLAGESTDTQYF; DNA: TGTGCCAGCAGCGTCCCTTTGGCGGGGGAGAGCACAGATACGCAGTATTTT; size: once; length: 17; V: TRBV9; D: TRBD2; J: TRBJ2-3
CDR3: CAWSLTLNTEAFF; DNA: TGTGCCTGGAGTTTGACTTTGAACACTGAAGCTTTCTTT; size: -; length: 13; V: TRBV30; D: -; J: TRBJ1-1
CDR3: CASRIPAGTTVYEQYF; DNA: TGTGCCAGCCGAATACCAGCCGGGACAACCGTCTACGAGCAGTACTTC; size: -; length: 16; V: TRBV21-1; D: -; J: TRBJ2-7
CDR3: CASKASGMDYEQYF; DNA: TGTGCCAGCAAAGCTAGCGGGATGGACTACGAGCAGTACTTC; size: -; length: 14; V: TRBV28; D: TRBD2; J: TRBJ2-7
CDR3: CASRHSTSGFSAEQYF; DNA: TGTGCCAGCAGACACTCGACTAGCGGATTCTCGGCGGAGCAGTACTTC; size: once; length: 16; V: TRBV28; D: TRBD2; J: TRBJ2-7
CDR3: CASSTYNEQFF; DNA: TGTGCCAGCAGCACATACAATGAGCAGTTCTTC; size: -; length: 11; V: TRBV6-5; D: -; J: TRBJ2-1
CDR3: CASSSRTNTGELFF; DNA: TGTGCCAGCAGCTCCAGAACGAACACCGGGGAGCTGTTTTTT; size: -; length: 14; V: TRBV7-6; D: -; J: TRBJ2-2
CDR3: CASSLLGHTDTQYF; DNA: TGTGCCAGCAGCTTACTAGGCCACACAGATACGCAGTATTTT; size: -; length: 14; V: TRBV7-3; D: -; J: TRBJ2-3
CDR3: CASGWAPGMSGLNTEAFF; DNA: TGTGCTAGTGGTTGGGCCCCAGGGATGAGTGGGTTGAACACTGAAGCTTTCTTT; size: -; length: 18; V: TRBV12-5; D: -; J: TRBJ1-1
CDR3: CASTRLAGPDQPQHF; DNA: TGTGCCAGTACTCGGCTGGCGGGTCCGGATCAGCCCCAGCATTTT; size: -; length: 15; V: TRBV19; D: -; J: TRBJ1-5